This T cell receptor (beta chain) was identified during a study of T cells in Graves' hyperthyroidism and ophthalmopathy. Many counts were recorded for this clonotype. Amplification yielded TCR beta CDR3 regions, with RNA transcripts as the source. First-round RT-PCR with HTBI primers amplified the TCR CDR3 region. TCRdb reprocessed the multiplex PCR reads via MiXCR and lists one record per CDR3 protein. The table has 300,000 to 400,000 distinct CDR3 sequences, approximately 14% seen once. Participants, patients aged 18 to 65, had newly diagnosed hyperthyroidism with a duration under 2 months. The receptor's source is a woman in her sixties or seventies with Graves' hyperthyroidism. Sequencing was performed on blood.

Here the CDR3 DNA reads TGTGCCAGCAGTGAAATCGGCGGGGCGGATACGCAGTATTTT. Amino acids: CASSEIGGADTQYF. V and J are TRBV2 and TRBJ2-3; tentatively, D is TRBD2 (6 bases). CDR1 SNHLY and CDR2 FYNNEI come from the germline V gene. V was shortened by 2 bases and J by 6 bases, with 12 bases between the two germline ends. CDR3 length equals 14 residues.